This T cell receptor beta chain was captured in a study of blood T cell repertoires in COVID-19 (dated by TCRdb to 2018 to 2021). About the study as a whole: The collaborator samples originated in the United States, Italy and Spain and spanned the acute and convalescent phases of COVID-19. Where available, HLA class I and class II types were obtained from metadata supplied by the sample provider rather than from assay-based typing. Samples came from the ongoing ImmuneRACE study (first 160 participants) plus 1,254 subjects from 6 global collaborators. Nearly every sample came with metadata listing a de-identified subject ID, COVID-19 status, age in years and sex. Deeply sampled blood TCRbeta repertoires from subjects exposed to, actively infected with, or recovered from COVID-19 were included in the dataset. The material from the prospective study consisted of cDNA or gDNA derived from T cells, B-cell-depleted T cells, or PBMCs. The repertoires were released in a freely available public database intended as a resource for research on the immune response to SARS-CoV-2. The paper's findings and limits, for the study overall: How much clinical and demographic metadata was included differed by source and by participant, and the metadata was provided uncurated.

Comment on this clone: The target of this receptor is not known. Per-nucleotide qualities are absent, and no much larger clonotype sits a single base away.

At one collaborating source in Seattle, patients were enrolled during active infection and were followed longitudinally through the course of disease. Collaborating institutions collected whole blood in K2EDTA tubes following their own protocols. For TCRbeta analysis, collaborators shipped samples as frozen whole blood, isolated PBMCs, or DNA extracted from either of those sample types. TCRbeta CDR3 regions were amplified from genomic DNA by means of the immunoSEQ Assay, a bias-controlled multiplex PCR. The study's own analysis went as follows. Within the assay, amplification of reference gene primers was used to estimate how many nucleated cells each sample contained. To quantify the absolute abundance of each unique TCRbeta CDR3 rearrangement, sequence reads were collapsed and filtered. For each sample, productive Simpson clonality was calculated by taking the square root of Simpson's diversity index across productive rearrangements. TCRdb mirrors the immuneACCESS table, restricted to in-frame sequences. Some clones are absent from its copies; in checked studies, under half trace to an unresolved V gene, and the reason for the others is unknown. From that table come the V and J calls and clone size; the DNA was used to work out D and trimming. This sample gives tens of thousands of clones in total; about nine tenths of them show up just once. Approximately 0.49% of the sample rests with the top ten.

CDR1 SNHLY and CDR2 FYNNEI were looked up in the germline V gene. The CDR3 runs 13 amino acids, cysteine and phenylalanine included. Kept here is only the CDR3 DNA, which spans 39 bases and is read in frame from base 1. The junction shows trimming of 3 bases on V and 0 bases on J, plus 6 bases between the germline ends. This chain is built from TRBV2 and TRBJ2-7, with the D segment identity uncertain. The source is a man aged 50 or older with COVID-19, enrolled during active disease. Sequencing was performed on peripheral blood. CDR3 sequence: CASSDRNSYEQYF. The nucleotides read TGTGCCAGCAGTGACAGGAACTCCTACGAGCAGTACTTC.